This T cell receptor beta chain was documented in a study of CD4+ T cells in melanoma. Study findings and constraints: Reportedly, melanoma neoantigen-specific CD4+ T cells showed varied differentiation states. CD8+ T cell, macrophage and B cell function reportedly correlated with neoantigen-specific CD4+ T cells.

Sequenced by immunoSEQ multiplex PCR; TCRdb stores in-frame clones only, minus some. The sample has some 13,000 clones; 68% are singletons. As regards this clone: Its antigen is unidentified.

CDR1 is SGHNT and CDR2 is YYREEE in the germline V gene (reference sequence). The V end was cut by 1 base, the J end by 0 bases, with 7 bases between. The CDR3 sequence is 15 residues long. This TCR derives from a human donor with melanoma. The chain uses TRBV5-4 and TRBJ2-2; no firm D call. Input material: cells from a culture (not recorded whether cultured in vitro). The CDR3 loop reads CASSLYVANTGELFF. CDR3 coding DNA: TGTGCCAGCAGCTTGTACGTGGCGAACACCGGGGAGCTGTTTTTT.